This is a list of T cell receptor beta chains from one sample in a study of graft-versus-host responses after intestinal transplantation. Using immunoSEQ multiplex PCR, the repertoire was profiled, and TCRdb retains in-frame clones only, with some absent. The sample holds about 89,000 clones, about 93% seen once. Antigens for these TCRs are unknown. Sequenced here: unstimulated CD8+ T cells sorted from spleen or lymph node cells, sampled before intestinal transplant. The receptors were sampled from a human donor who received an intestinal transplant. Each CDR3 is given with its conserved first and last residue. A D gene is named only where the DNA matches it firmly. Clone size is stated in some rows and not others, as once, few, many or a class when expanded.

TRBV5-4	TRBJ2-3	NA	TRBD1	CASSHGTGDSDTQYF	TGTGCCAGCAGCCATGGGACAGGCGATTCGGATACGCAGTATTTT
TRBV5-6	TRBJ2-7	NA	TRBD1	CASSLAGTGAGYEQYF	TGTGCCAGCAGCTTGGCCGGGACAGGGGCGGGCTACGAGCAGTACTTC
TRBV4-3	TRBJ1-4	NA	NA	CASSQDGRPEKLFF	TGCGCCAGCAGCCAAGATGGGAGGCCCGAAAAACTGTTTTTT
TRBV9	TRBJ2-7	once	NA	CASSPYSYEQYF	TGTGCCAGCAGCCCCTACTCCTACGAGCAGTACTTC
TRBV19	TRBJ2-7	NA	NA	CASSIGAREQYF	TGTGCCAGTAGTATAGGGGCTCGCGAGCAGTACTTC
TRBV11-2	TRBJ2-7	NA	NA	CASTWTAGYEQYF	TGTGCCAGCACCTGGACAGCCGGCTACGAGCAGTACTTC
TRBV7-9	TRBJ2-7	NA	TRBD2	CASSLEESASGLTPYEQYF	TGTGCCAGCAGTCTAGAGGAGAGCGCGTCGGGACTAACCCCTTACGAGCAGTACTTC
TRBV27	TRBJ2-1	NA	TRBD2	CASSFSTSGGAGQFF	TGTGCCAGCAGTTTTTCGACTAGCGGGGGGGCCGGGCAGTTCTTC
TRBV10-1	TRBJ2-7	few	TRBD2	CASSPGGPILGEQYF	TGCGCCAGCAGTCCGGGAGGACCAATCCTCGGGGAGCAGTACTTC
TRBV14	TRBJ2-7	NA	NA	CASSQDPLSYEQYF	TGTGCCAGCAGCCAAGACCCCCTCTCCTACGAGCAGTACTTC
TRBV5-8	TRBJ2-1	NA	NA	CASSLGQYNEQFF	TGTGCCAGCAGCTTGGGACAATACAATGAGCAGTTCTTC
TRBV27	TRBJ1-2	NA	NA	CASSSRPGTRFYGYTF	TGTGCCAGCAGTTCCCGACCCGGGACTAGATTCTATGGCTACACCTTC
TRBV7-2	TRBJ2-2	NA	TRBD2	CASSRYLGLAPGELFF	TGTGCCAGCAGCCGTTACTTGGGACTAGCGCCGGGGGAGCTGTTTTTT
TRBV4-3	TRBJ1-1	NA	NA	CASSQGRIGGEAFF	TGCGCCAGCAGCCAAGGTAGAATAGGCGGTGAAGCTTTCTTT
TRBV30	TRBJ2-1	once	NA	CAWSLIPTEIDSYNEQFF	TGTGCCTGGAGTCTTATACCTACAGAGATTGACTCCTACAATGAGCAGTTCTTC
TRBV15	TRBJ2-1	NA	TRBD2	CATSRDRTSGGADNEQFF	TGTGCCACCAGCAGAGATCGGACTAGCGGGGGGGCCGACAATGAGCAGTTCTTC
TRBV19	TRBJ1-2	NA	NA	CASSRIPGGDRFYGYTF	TGTGCCAGTAGTAGGATCCCTGGAGGCGACAGGTTCTATGGCTACACCTTC
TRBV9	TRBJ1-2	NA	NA	CASTQGTGLQYYGYTF	TGTGCCAGCACACAAGGAACAGGGCTTCAATACTATGGCTACACCTTC
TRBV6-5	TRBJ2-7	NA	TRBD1	CASSFSSTGDEQYF	TGTGCCAGCAGTTTCTCATCCACAGGGGACGAGCAGTACTTC
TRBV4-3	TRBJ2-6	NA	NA	CASSQDGLFRWGGANVLTF	TGCGCCAGCAGCCAAGACGGACTATTCCGCTGGGGTGGGGCCAACGTCCTGACTTTC
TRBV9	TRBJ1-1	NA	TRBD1	CASSGGSGTGGGKTEAFF	TGTGCCAGCAGCGGGGGCTCAGGGACAGGTGGAGGGAAGACTGAAGCTTTCTTT
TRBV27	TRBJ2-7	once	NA	CASSRGYEQYF	TGTGCCAGCAGCAGGGGCTACGAGCAGTACTTC
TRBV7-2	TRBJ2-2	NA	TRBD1	CASSPIRGRGHTGELFF	TGTGCCAGCAGCCCAATCAGGGGGCGAGGACACACCGGGGAGCTGTTTTTT
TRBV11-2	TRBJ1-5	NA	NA	CASSLDGAGVQPQHF	TGTGCCAGCAGCTTAGATGGGGCGGGAGTTCAGCCCCAGCATTTT
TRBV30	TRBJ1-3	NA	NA	CAWSPPGLGYTIYF	TGTGCCTGGAGCCCCCCAGGGCTGGGGTACACCATATATTTT
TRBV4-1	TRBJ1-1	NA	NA	CASRRGGLVLNTEAFF	TGCGCCAGCAGACGGGGGGGCCTAGTTCTGAACACTGAAGCTTTCTTT
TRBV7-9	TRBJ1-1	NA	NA	CASSRGTEAFF	TGTGCCAGCAGCCGAGGCACTGAAGCTTTCTTT
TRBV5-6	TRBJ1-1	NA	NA	CASSEQVGYTEAFF	TGTGCCAGCAGCGAACAGGTGGGGTACACTGAAGCTTTCTTT
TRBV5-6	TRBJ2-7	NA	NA	CASSDKSSYEQYF	TGTGCCAGCAGTGACAAGAGCTCCTACGAGCAGTACTTC
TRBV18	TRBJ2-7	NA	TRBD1	CASSPGQGVSYEQYF	TGTGCCAGCTCACCAGGACAGGGGGTGTCCTACGAGCAGTACTTC
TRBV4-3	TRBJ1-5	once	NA	CASSRTVSGNQPQHF	TGCGCCAGCAGCCGGACAGTTTCTGGCAATCAGCCCCAGCATTTT
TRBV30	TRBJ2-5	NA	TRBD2	CAWSTRLAAPQETQYF	TGTGCCTGGAGTACACGACTAGCGGCCCCTCAAGAGACCCAGTACTTC
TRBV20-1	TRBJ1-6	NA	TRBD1	CSAGTAHF	TGCAGTGCTGGGACAGCTCACTTT
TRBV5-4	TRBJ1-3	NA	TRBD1	CASSIGQASSGNTIYF	TGTGCCAGCAGCATAGGACAGGCGAGCTCTGGAAACACCATATATTTT
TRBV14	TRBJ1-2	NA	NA	CASSQGAYGYTF	TGTGCCAGCAGCCAAGGGGCCTATGGCTACACCTTC
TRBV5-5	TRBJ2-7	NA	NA	CASSPLYVGRGRSYEQYF	TGTGCCAGCAGCCCTCTTTACGTCGGGCGGGGGCGATCCTACGAGCAGTACTTC
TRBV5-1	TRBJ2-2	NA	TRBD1	CASSLVTGGTGELFF	TGCGCCAGCAGCTTGGTAACAGGGGGCACCGGGGAGCTGTTTTTT
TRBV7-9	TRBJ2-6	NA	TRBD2	CASSSFGTRGANVLTF	TGTGCCAGCAGCTCATTTGGGACTAGAGGGGCCAACGTCCTGACTTTC
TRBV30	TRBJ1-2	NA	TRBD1	CAWSVLSWDRGLGYTF	TGTGCCTGGAGTGTACTCAGCTGGGACAGGGGGCTTGGCTACACCTTC
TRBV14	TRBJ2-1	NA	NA	CASSFKEGRSANNEQFF	TGTGCCAGCAGCTTTAAAGAGGGCAGGTCGGCTAATAATGAGCAGTTCTTC
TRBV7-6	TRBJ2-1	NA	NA	CASSLEGVNEQFF	TGTGCCAGCAGCTTAGAGGGAGTCAATGAGCAGTTCTTC
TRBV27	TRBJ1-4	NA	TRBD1	CASRPGQGVATNEKLFF	TGTGCCAGCAGGCCGGGACAGGGGGTCGCAACTAATGAAAAACTGTTTTTT
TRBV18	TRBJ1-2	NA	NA	CASSPHGGQGHYGYTF	TGTGCCAGCTCACCCCACGGGGGGCAGGGTCACTATGGCTACACCTTC
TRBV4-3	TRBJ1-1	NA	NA	CASSQDRVNTEAFF	TGCGCCAGCAGCCAAGACAGGGTGAACACTGAAGCTTTCTTT
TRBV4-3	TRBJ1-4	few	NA	CASSQRGGTNEKLFF	TGCGCCAGCAGCCAAAGAGGAGGAACTAATGAAAAACTGTTTTTT
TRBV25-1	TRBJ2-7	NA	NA	CASRYGAYEQYF	TGTGCCAGCAGGTACGGTGCCTACGAGCAGTACTTC